These 20 T cell receptor beta chains came from one sample sequenced in a study of blood T cell repertoires in COVID-19. Data came from immunoSEQ multiplex PCR; TCRdb stores just in-frame clones and leaves some out. The sample has 35,000 to 45,000 clones, roughly 92% seen once. Source material: peripheral blood. The receptors originated from a man aged 45 to 65 with active COVID-19.

The chain joins TRBV6-5 to TRBJ1-1; 8 bases fit TRBD1. J lost 0 bases, V lost 6 bases, and 3 bases had no gene match. The V gene's germline CDR1 is MNHEY and CDR2 SVGAGI. This CDR3 is built from 14 residues. CDR3 DNA sequence: TGTGCCAGCAGAGACAGGGGCATGAACACTGAAGCTTTCTTT. Protein sequence: CASRDRGMNTEAFF.

This rearrangement joins TRBV28 to TRBJ1-5, with 8 bases lining up with TRBD1. The CDR3 is 15 residues long. The V gene's germline CDR1 is MDHEN and CDR2 SYDVKM. The J segment lost 5 bases and the V segment lost 4 bases, leaving 7 bases of the junction unmatched. The CDR3 reads CASSSSGTGYQPQHF. The CDR3 nucleotides read TGTGCCAGCAGTTCCTCCGGGACAGGATATCAGCCCCAGCATTTT.

The chain is built from TRBV10-3 and TRBJ1-2, with D possibly being TRBD1 (6 bases). Trimming took off 6 bases at V and 4 bases at J, with 18 bases between the two ends. This CDR3 is built from 15 residues. Germline V gives CDR1 ENHRY, CDR2 SYGVKD. This CDR3 reads CAISIEGQSIYGYTF. The DNA of the CDR3 is TGTGCCATCAGCATTGAAGGACAGTCAATCTATGGCTACACCTTC.

The chain couples TRBV3-1 (or the pseudogene TRBV3-2) to TRBJ1-6, with TRBD1 identical over 9 bases. The CDR3 runs 12 residues. Germline CDR1 reads LGHDT; CDR2 reads YNNKEL (reference sequence). V was clipped by 2 bases and J by 17 bases; unmatched bases: 4. CDR3 in DNA: TGTGCCAGCAGCCAATCTCGGGACAGGGTCCACTTT. Its protein is CASSQSRDRVHF.

This chain connects TRBV19 to TRBJ2-3, with TRBD2 identical over 7 bases. Losses at the gene ends were 10 bases for V and 2 bases for J; bases not matched to a gene: 9. Germline V gene sequence: CDR1 LNHDA, CDR2 SQIVND (reference sequence). The CDR3 covers 14 residues. The CDR3 reads CATRASGNTDTQYF. CDR3 nucleotides: TGTGCCACAAGGGCGAGCGGGAACACAGATACGCAGTATTTT.

The CDR3 DNA reads TGTGCCAGCAGTTTAGGTGGGGCTGTGGACAAGCAGTACTTC. Protein: CASSLGGAVDKQYF. V is TRBV28 and J is TRBJ2-7; possibly TRBD1 for D (5 bases). CDR1 MDHEN and CDR2 SYDVKM come from the germline V gene. Trimming pared 2 bases from V and 8 bases from J, leaving 16 bases between. There are 14 residues in the CDR3.

A few counts support this clone. The genes are TRBV28 and TRBJ1-2, with D possibly being TRBD1 (5 bases). The V gene's germline CDR1 is MDHEN and CDR2 SYDVKM. This CDR3 has 16 amino acids. V lost 5 bases to trimming and J lost 1 base, with 17 bases between them. In DNA, the CDR3 is TGTGCCAGCAGTCCCCGGGACGCGGGAATTAACTATGGCTACACCTTC. This sequence encodes CASSPRDAGINYGYTF.

V gene TRBV25-1 combines with J gene TRBJ2-5; weak D call: TRBD2 (5 bases). The CDR3 runs 14 residues. CDR1 is MGHDK, CDR2 SYGVNS, per germline. Deletions cut 5 bases from V and 2 bases from J, with 12 bases between. The CDR3 reads CASSRAGGQETQYF. The DNA of the CDR3 is TGTGCCAGCAGTAGGGCCGGAGGTCAAGAGACCCAGTACTTC.

This chain connects TRBV7-3 to TRBJ1-1, with 9 bases lining up with TRBD1. CDR3 length: 17 amino acids. J gave up 1 base and V 4 bases, and 10 bases lay outside the gene matches. Germline V gene sequence: CDR1 SGHTA, CDR2 FQGTGA. The CDR3 coding sequence is TGTGCCAGCAGCTCCCACACCCGGACAGGGGCGAACACTGAAGCTTTCTTT. Amino acids: CASSSHTRTGANTEAFF. Together with reference TRBV7-3 and TRBJ1-1, the CDR3 gives the full variable domain: GAGVSQTPSNKVTEKGKYVELRCDPISGHTALYWYRQSLGQGPEFLIYFQGTGAADDSGLPNDRFFAVRPEGSVSTLKIQRTERGDSAVYLCASSSHTRTGANTEAFFGQGTRLTVV.

The chain uses TRBV11-3 and TRBJ2-1; D not certain. Germline CDR1 is SGHNT and CDR2 is YENEEA. The ends were cut back, 0 bases at V and 6 bases at J, with 3 bases in the middle. CDR3 length: 12 residues. The CDR3 DNA follows: TGTGCCAGCAGCTTAGATAGCAATGAGCAGTTCTTC. This gives the protein CASSLDSNEQFF.

This clone has a single count. The V gene is TRBV6-4, the J gene TRBJ2-7; 8 bases are a match to TRBD2. The CDR3 extends over 14 amino acids. Germline CDR1 MRHNA, CDR2 SNTAGT. The V and J ends lost 3 bases and 7 bases, in that order; junction bases with no gene match: 8. The CDR3 DNA follows: TGTGCCAGCAGTGAGACGAGCGGGAGTCGTGAGCAGTACTTC. Its protein product is CASSETSGSREQYF.

This clone was picked up one time. The genes are TRBV19 and TRBJ2-3; D ambiguous. The CDR3 covers 13 residues. Trimming took off 3 bases at V and 6 bases at J, with 10 bases between the two ends. Germline assignment: CDR1 LNHDA and CDR2 SQIVND (reference sequence). In DNA form, the CDR3 reads TGTGCCAGTAGTATGGCATTCGGGGATACGCAGTATTTT. Amino acid sequence: CASSMAFGDTQYF.

V gene TRBV28 combines with J gene TRBJ2-7, with 9 bases aligning to TRBD1. The CDR3 has 13 amino acids. V shed 6 bases and J 6 bases; nucleotides not matched to a gene: 6. Germline CDR1 is MDHEN and CDR2 is SYDVKM. The CDR3 bases are TGTGCCAGCAGACAACAGGGGGCGGGCGAGCAGTACTTC. It yields the protein CASRQQGAGEQYF.

The rearrangement joins TRBV18 to TRBJ1-5, with D uncertain. Trimming removed 2 bases from V and 4 bases from J, with 15 bases in between. CDR3 size: 16 residues. CDR1 and CDR2 (germline): KGHSH, LQKENI. In nucleotides, the CDR3 is TGTGCCAGCTCACCAAAAGGCGGGGATGGGAATCAGCCCCAGCATTTT. Its translation: CASSPKGGDGNQPQHF.

This clone came up once. The gene calls are TRBV10-2 and TRBJ2-1; 8 bases are shared with TRBD2. The CDR3 has 15 amino acids. With V trimmed by 8 bases and J by 2 bases, 8 bases remained unmatched. Looked up from germline, CDR1 is WSHSY and CDR2 is SAAADI. The CDR3 nucleotides read TGCGCCAGCGGCCCCGGGACTAGTACCTACAATGAGCAGTTCTTC. Protein product: CASGPGTSTYNEQFF.

This chain links TRBV7-9 with TRBJ2-3; no firm D call. V was trimmed by 5 bases and J by 5 bases, leaving 8 bases between them. This CDR3 has 12 residues. Germline V gene sequence: CDR1 SEHNR, CDR2 FQNEAQ (reference sequence). The CDR3 reads CASSPPGDTQYF. The CDR3 DNA follows: TGTGCCAGCAGCCCGCCGGGAGATACGCAGTATTTT.

The rearrangement joins TRBV11-3 to TRBJ2-2; 8 nucleotides agree with TRBD1. V gave up 1 base and J gave up 1 base; unmatched junction bases: 2. This CDR3 is 16 amino acids long. Germline V gives CDR1 SGHNT, CDR2 YENEEA. CDR3 DNA: TGTGCCAGCAGCTTAGTAGGGACAGGGAACACCGGGGAGCTGTTTTTT. As protein: CASSLVGTGNTGELFF.

This clone has a single count. The rearrangement links TRBV3-1 (or the pseudogene TRBV3-2) to TRBJ2-3; tentative D call: TRBD2 (6 bases). Trimming removed 0 bases from V and 2 bases from J, with 9 bases in between. The CDR3 is 15 residues long. Germline-derived CDR1 and CDR2 are LGHDT and YNNKEL (reference sequence). CDR3 region: CASSQDWDSTDTQYF. The CDR3 DNA is TGTGCCAGCAGCCAAGATTGGGACTCCACAGATACGCAGTATTTT.

This clone came up once. The V and J genes are TRBV7-3 and TRBJ2-5, with 12 bases matching TRBD2. After removal of 4 bases from V and 4 bases from J, the junction contained 4 bases not matched to a gene. CDR3 length: 15 residues. Germline CDR1 SGHTA, CDR2 FQGTGA. CDR3 bases: TGTGCCAGCAGCTCCCAGGGACTAGCGGGAGAGACCCAGTACTTC. Translating gives CASSSQGLAGETQYF.

The V gene is TRBV2, the J gene TRBJ1-1; D is ambiguous. The CDR3 sequence is 15 residues long. V was cut by 4 bases and J by 0 bases, with 12 bases left in between. Germline loops: CDR1 SNHLY, CDR2 FYNNEI. CDR3 loop: CASSVEGTMNTEAFF. CDR3 DNA: TGTGCCAGCAGTGTGGAGGGTACGATGAACACTGAAGCTTTCTTT. The whole variable domain, filled in from reference TRBV2 and TRBJ1-1, reads EPEVTQTPSHQVTQMGQEVILRCVPISNHLYFYWYRQILGQKVEFLVSFYNNEISEKSEIFDDQFSVERPDGSNFTLKIRSTKLEDSAMYFCASSVEGTMNTEAFFGQGTRLTVV.